The 17 T cell receptor beta chains in this list originate from one sample, sequenced in a study of cytomegalovirus exposure and HLA in healthy donors. The study ran its PCR with 60 Vbeta and 13 Jbeta primers. Libraries were prepared by immunoSEQ multiplex PCR; TCRdb keeps only in-frame clonotypes and omits some of them. The sample contains 150,000 or so clones, about 79% of which appear only once. Sequenced material: PBMCs. All receptors derive from a male donor in good health and CMV-seronegative.

The gene calls are TRBV28 and TRBJ2-1; 7 bases align to TRBD1. There are 15 residues in the CDR3. Germline lookup yields CDR1 MDHEN and CDR2 SYDVKM. V shed 5 bases, J shed 6 bases, and the junction held 10 bases outside the gene matches. This chain's CDR3 is CASSPRTHRGNEQFF. The CDR3 region has the DNA TGTGCCAGCAGTCCCCGAACGCACAGGGGCAATGAGCAGTTCTTC.

The chain recombines TRBV5-4 with TRBJ1-2; D is ambiguous. Trimming shortened V by 4 bases and J by 8 bases, and 18 bases separated the two germline ends. CDR3 length equals 14 residues. CDR1 is SGHNT and CDR2 is YYREEE in the germline V gene (reference sequence). The CDR3 region has the DNA TGTGCCAGCAGCCCACCCTCGACCCCAGGAGGCTACACCTTC. Residues: CASSPPSTPGGYTF.

This clone was detected only a few times. This chain links TRBV5-4 with TRBJ1-3; 8 nucleotides agree with TRBD1. V shed 3 bases and J 3 bases; nucleotides not matched to a gene: 5. CDR1 is SGHNT, CDR2 YYREEE, per germline (reference sequence). CDR3 size: 15 residues. DNA for the CDR3: TGTGCCAGCAGCTCCGAGGACAGGGTTGGAAACACCATATATTTT. Encoded protein: CASSSEDRVGNTIYF.

The table lists this clone with a few counts. This rearrangement joins TRBV18 to TRBJ2-1; TRBD1 matches 7 bases. The CDR3 runs to 14 residues. V lost 5 bases, J lost 5 bases, and 6 bases stayed unmatched. Germline lookup yields CDR1 KGHSH and CDR2 LQKENI. This CDR3 is CASSKQGVNNEQFF. CDR3 sequence (DNA): TGTGCCAGCTCAAAGCAGGGGGTAAACAATGAGCAGTTCTTC.

The chain employs TRBV7-3 and TRBJ2-1; 13 nucleotides match TRBD2. The CDR3 length is 15 residues. Germline V gene sequence: CDR1 SGHTA, CDR2 FQGTGA. V gave up 4 bases and J gave up 6 bases; unmatched junction bases: 3. CDR3 sequence reads: CASSWTSGSGNEQFF. As DNA, the CDR3 is TGTGCCAGCAGCTGGACTAGCGGGAGTGGCAATGAGCAGTTCTTC.

The chain couples TRBV7-2 to TRBJ2-3; 10 nucleotides line up with TRBD2. V lost 5 bases to trimming and J lost 5 bases; unmatched junction nucleotides: 10. CDR1 SGHTA and CDR2 FQGNSA come from the germline V gene. This CDR3 has 16 amino acids. The CDR3 reads CASSGGVAGGRDTQYF. The DNA for the CDR3 is TGTGCCAGCAGCGGGGGGGTAGCGGGAGGTAGAGATACGCAGTATTTT.

The chain couples TRBV5-1 to TRBJ2-5; 8 bases agree with TRBD2. This CDR3 has 19 amino acids. V trimming: 3 bases; J trimming: 2 bases; junction bases outside the gene matches: 18. CDR1 and CDR2 from the germline V gene are SGHRS and YFSETQ. Here the CDR3 DNA reads TGCGCCAGCAGCTGGCCCCCCGGGAGCTCGGCGGGAGGTCAAGAGACCCAGTACTTC. Protein sequence: CASSWPPGSSAGGQETQYF.

V gene TRBV7-9 combines with J gene TRBJ2-1; TRBD2 is a possible D gene (5 bases). V was shortened by 5 bases and J by 9 bases, with 14 bases between the two germline ends. Per the germline V gene, CDR1 is SEHNR and CDR2 is FQNEAQ (reference sequence). The CDR3 contains 13 residues. The CDR3 sequence: CASSRLRSGEQFF. The CDR3 DNA follows: TGTGCCAGCAGCCGACTACGTTCTGGTGAGCAGTTCTTC.

This clone was counted between two and nine times. The chain links TRBV6-6 to TRBJ2-3, with 7 bases lining up with TRBD1. The ends lost 6 bases at V and 4 bases at J; junction bases unmatched: 10. This CDR3 has 15 residues. Looked up from germline, CDR1 is MNHNY and CDR2 is SVGAGI (reference sequence). DNA of the CDR3: TGTGCCAGCAGAGAGACAGGGTTCAAGGCAGATACGCAGTATTTT. This codes for CASRETGFKADTQYF.

This chain uses TRBV5-4 with TRBJ1-1; 9 bases line up with TRBD1. V lost 8 bases and J lost 3; bases outside the gene matches: 5. This CDR3 has 13 residues. Germline-derived CDR1 and CDR2 are SGHNT and YYREEE (reference sequence). The CDR3: CASTGDRDTEAFF. The CDR3 DNA is TGTGCCAGTACGGGGGACAGGGACACTGAAGCTTTCTTT.

The V gene is TRBV6-5, the J gene TRBJ1-2; 7 bases align to TRBD1. Germline CDR1 reads MNHEY; CDR2 reads SVGAGI. Unmatched junction bases numbered 5, after V lost 5 bases and J lost 2 bases. The CDR3 has 14 amino acids. The CDR3 DNA reads as TGTGCCAGCAGTCCAAGACAGGGAAACTATGGCTACACCTTC. It yields the protein CASSPRQGNYGYTF.

The V gene is TRBV7-2, the J gene TRBJ1-2, with D perhaps matching TRBD1 (6 bases). The germline CDR1 and CDR2 sequences are SGHTA and FQGNSA. This CDR3 is 15 amino acids long. The V end lost 0 bases, the J end lost 4 bases, and 12 bases lay between the germline ends. CDR3 loop: CASSLAYGTLYGYTF. Here the CDR3 DNA reads TGTGCCAGCAGCTTAGCGTACGGGACACTCTATGGCTACACCTTC.

This chain links TRBV2 with TRBJ1-6; possible D gene TRBD1, 6 bases. V gave up 3 bases and J gave up 8 bases, with 14 bases separating them. Germline V CDR1 and CDR2: SNHLY, FYNNEI. CDR3 length equals 15 residues. This chain's CDR3 is CASSDPGVNDSPLHF. The CDR3 nucleotides are TGTGCCAGCAGTGACCCAGGGGTGAATGATTCACCCCTCCACTTT.

This chain links TRBV14 with TRBJ1-2; D gene uncertain. The germline V gene has CDR1 SGHDN and CDR2 FVKESK. This CDR3 contains 14 residues. V was shortened by 1 base and J by 5 bases, with 11 bases between the two germline ends. CDR3: CASSQASNLYGYTF. CDR3 in DNA: TGTGCCAGCAGCCAAGCTTCAAACTTATATGGCTACACCTTC.

V gene TRBV6-6 combines with J gene TRBJ2-7, with TRBD1 matching 9 bases. V trimming: 6 bases; J trimming: 5 bases; junction bases outside the gene matches: 8. The CDR3 consists of 14 residues. In germline, CDR1 is MNHNY, CDR2 SVGAGI (reference sequence). The CDR3 nucleotides read TGTGCCAGCAGCTCAACCGGGACAGGGAACGAGCAGTACTTC. Protein: CASSSTGTGNEQYF.

This chain links TRBV19 with TRBJ1-3; D might be TRBD1 (5 bases). The CDR3 is made up of 13 amino acids. The V gene lost 1 base and the J gene lost 8 bases, with 9 bases spanning the gap. Germline loops: CDR1 LNHDA, CDR2 SQIVND (reference sequence). The CDR3, as DNA: TGTGCCAGTAGTATAGCCCTCAGGGACACCATATATTTT. Protein: CASSIALRDTIYF.

The chain carries TRBV6-1 and TRBJ1-2, with 7 bases aligning to TRBD1. CDR3 length equals 13 residues. In germline, CDR1 is MNHNS, CDR2 SASEGT. J gave up 8 bases and V 4 bases, and 7 bases lay outside the gene matches. CDR3 bases: TGTGCCAGCAGTGGGGACAGCGGACGCGGCTACACCTTC. Its translation is CASSGDSGRGYTF.